One and the same sample provided the 17 T cell receptor beta chains below, sequenced in a study of OX40 agonist ivuxolimab in advanced cancers. TCRdb's copy holds only in-frame clones and misses some; the assay was immunoSEQ multiplex PCR. This table has some 35,000 clones, less than 85% appearing once. Sequences were derived from CD4+ or CD8+ T cells sorted from blood, sampled in a trial of the OX40 agonist ivuxolimab. These receptors were taken from an adult with an advanced solid tumor such as melanoma, head and neck, liver or kidney cancer.

The table lists this clone with a count of one. The chain links TRBV6-1 to TRBJ1-1; D is unclear. In germline, CDR1 is MNHNS, CDR2 SASEGT. The length of the CDR3 is 13 residues. V gave up 2 bases and J gave up 7 bases, with 11 bases separating them. CDR3 bases: TGTGCCAGCAGTGAAAGTCTAGGGCTTGAAGCTTTCTTT. This translates into CASSESLGLEAFF.

V and J are TRBV7-8 and TRBJ2-7; 9 bases agree with TRBD2. Germline lookup yields CDR1 SGHVS and CDR2 FQNEAQ. The CDR3 sequence is 15 residues long. J was trimmed by 2 bases and V by 5 bases; bases with no gene match: 7. CDR3: CASSPLAGAAYEQYF. CDR3 in DNA: TGTGCCAGCAGCCCTTTAGCGGGGGCCGCCTACGAGCAGTACTTC.

The chain recombines TRBV30 with TRBJ1-2, with D uncertain. This CDR3 region has 13 residues. Germline CDR1 reads GTSNPN; CDR2 reads SVGIG (reference sequence). Trimming stripped 3 bases from V and 2 bases from J, with 10 bases between. The CDR3 DNA reads as TGTGCCTGGAGGTACCAGGTGAACTATGGCTACACCTTC. This sequence encodes CAWRYQVNYGYTF.

The chain combines TRBV4-1 with TRBJ1-4; 7 bases are shared with TRBD1. This CDR3 comprises 16 residues. CDR1 and CDR2 (germline): MGHRA, YSYEKL. Trimming cost V 3 bases and J 3 bases; bases outside gene matches: 7. Here the CDR3 reads CASSQTSQGPNEKLFF. The DNA of the CDR3 is TGCGCCAGCAGCCAGACCTCACAGGGGCCTAATGAAAAACTGTTTTTT.

The V gene is TRBV5-1, the J gene TRBJ2-7; TRBD2 agrees at 7 bases. This CDR3 comprises 14 residues. The J segment lost 6 bases and the V segment lost 2 bases, leaving 8 bases of the junction unmatched. The germline V gene encodes CDR1 SGHRS and CDR2 YFSETQ. In nucleotides, the CDR3 is TGCGCCAGCAGCTTTCAGACTAGCAAAAGCGAGCAGTACTTC. Protein sequence: CASSFQTSKSEQYF.

The V and J genes are TRBV4-1 and TRBJ2-7; 9 nucleotides align to TRBD1. In germline, CDR1 is MGHRA, CDR2 YSYEKL. With V trimmed by 4 bases and J by 1 base, 5 bases remained unmatched. The CDR3 totals 15 residues. CDR3 sequence: CASSRETGGSYEQYF. For the CDR3, the DNA is TGCGCCAGCAGCCGGGAGACAGGGGGATCCTACGAGCAGTACTTC.

V gene TRBV9 combines with J gene TRBJ1-2; 7 positions agree with TRBD1. CDR1 and CDR2 (germline): SGDLS, YYNGEE. The CDR3 length is 13 residues. Trimming at V came to 0 bases and at J to 5 bases, leaving 1 base not matched to a gene. CDR3: CASSVETGYGYTF. CDR3 DNA sequence: TGTGCCAGCAGCGTAGAGACAGGGTATGGCTACACCTTC.

The chain combines TRBV28 with TRBJ1-1, with a tentative D call TRBD1 (5 bases). The CDR3 is 14 amino acids. V lost 7 bases, J lost 1 base, and 13 bases lay in between. Germline V gene lookup returns CDR1 MDHEN and CDR2 SYDVKM. The CDR3 protein is CASNHGGANTEAFF. The DNA for the CDR3 is TGTGCCAGCAACCACGGTGGGGCGAACACTGAAGCTTTCTTT. The full variable domain, rest sourced from reference TRBV28 and TRBJ1-1, is DVKVTQSSRYLVKRTGEKVFLECVQDMDHENMFWYRQDPGLGLRLIYFSYDVKMKEKGDIPEGYSVSREKKERFSLILESASTNQTSMYLCASNHGGANTEAFFGQGTRLTVV.

J is TRBJ2-5 and V is TRBV30; TRBD1 is a possible D gene (6 bases). Trimming pared 0 bases from V and 5 bases from J, leaving 13 bases between. CDR1 is GTSNPN and CDR2 is SVGIG in the germline V gene (reference sequence). CDR3 length equals 14 residues. The CDR3 loop is CAWSVHGGAETQYF. The CDR3 nucleotides read TGTGCCTGGAGTGTACATGGGGGCGCGGAGACCCAGTACTTC.

This clone occurred a few times. The chain recombines TRBV4-2 with TRBJ1-1; D call uncertain. Germline CDR1 reads LGHNA; CDR2 reads YNFKEQ. Trimming stripped 4 bases from V and 4 bases from J, with 10 bases between. The CDR3 spans 13 residues. The CDR3 DNA reads as TGTGCCAGCAGCCCGACCGTGGGCACTGAAGCTTTCTTT. As protein: CASSPTVGTEAFF.

V gene TRBV18 combines with J gene TRBJ1-2; D gene ambiguous. Germline V lookup: CDR1 KGHSH, CDR2 LQKENI. CDR3 length: 14 amino acids. The germline V and J ends were trimmed by 4 bases and 2 bases, with 11 bases remaining between them. The CDR3 reads CASSQGSSNYGYTF. The DNA of the CDR3 is TGTGCCAGCTCACAAGGGTCGTCAAACTATGGCTACACCTTC.

The rearrangement uses TRBV6-5 and TRBJ1-5; TRBD1 agrees at 7 bases. The CDR3 is 15 amino acids. The V gene end was trimmed by 6 bases and the J gene end by 0 bases; junction bases not matched to a gene: 5. Germline CDR1 MNHEY, CDR2 SVGAGI. DNA of the CDR3: TGTGCCAGCAGGCGGGGACAGTATAGCAATCAGCCCCAGCATTTT. This translates into CASRRGQYSNQPQHF.

This rearrangement joins TRBV7-3 to TRBJ2-7, with 9 bases aligning to TRBD1. Trimming cost V 5 bases and J 5 bases; bases outside gene matches: 7. The CDR3 runs to 14 residues. The germline V gene has CDR1 SGHTA and CDR2 FQGTGA. The CDR3 loop is CASSPTGGWNEQYF. CDR3 nucleotide sequence: TGTGCCAGCAGCCCCACAGGGGGCTGGAACGAGCAGTACTTC.

The chain combines TRBV30 with TRBJ1-4, with no clear D. The V gene lost 0 bases and the J gene lost 0 bases, with 5 bases spanning the gap. The germline gives CDR1 GTSNPN, CDR2 SVGIG (reference sequence). The length of the CDR3 is 14 residues. The CDR3 loop is CAWSVVPTNEKLFF. CDR3 DNA: TGTGCCTGGAGTGTAGTCCCAACTAATGAAAAACTGTTTTTT.

The gene calls are TRBV5-8 and TRBJ2-1; maybe TRBD2 (5 bases). V lost 6 bases, J lost 0 bases, and 10 bases lay in between. The CDR3 has 14 residues. Germline V CDR1 and CDR2: SGHTS, YDEGEE. In nucleotides, the CDR3 is TGTGCCAGCATCTTTCGGGGCTCCTACAATGAGCAGTTCTTC. Its protein product is CASIFRGSYNEQFF.

Regarding this clone: A read error may produce the germline difference seen at one junction end. The chain uses TRBV6-4 and TRBJ1-6; TRBD1 matches at 7 bases. CDR3 length equals 17 residues. Germline V lookup: CDR1 MRHNA, CDR2 SNTAGT. The CDR3 nucleotides read TGTGCCAGCACCGGGGGAGACAGGGTATCCTTTAATTCACCCCTCCACTTT. Protein product: CASTGGDRVSFNSPLHF.

V is TRBV5-4 and J is TRBJ2-7; weak D call: TRBD1 (5 bases). This CDR3 is built from 15 residues. With 0 bases removed from V and 2 bases from J, the gap between germline ends came to 12 bases. Germline V CDR1 and CDR2: SGHNT, YYREEE (reference sequence). CDR3 nucleotides: TGTGCCAGCAGCTTGGTTCTAGGCAGGGCCTACGAGCAGTACTTC. Its protein product is CASSLVLGRAYEQYF.